This T cell receptor (beta chain) was identified in a study of blood T cell repertoires in COVID-19. The overall study: Whether acute or convalescent, the COVID-19 samples came from the United States, Italy and Spain. PBMCs, B-cell-depleted T cells, or T cells provided the cDNA or gDNA that made up the material.

Authors' data handling: By means of reference gene primer amplification, nucleated cell counts were estimated. The data were produced by immunoSEQ multiplex PCR, yet TCRdb's version contains in-frame clones alone and is incomplete. V, J and clone size reflect that table, while D and trimming were determined from the DNA. This table has 200,000 to 250,000 clones, around four fifths appearing once. CDR3 length: 14 amino acids. V was cut by 5 bases and J by 2 bases, with 11 bases left in between. In germline, CDR1 is MNHNY, CDR2 SVGAGI (reference sequence). This sequence originates from a man under 40 who had recovered from COVID-19. The sample comprised peripheral blood. V and J are TRBV6-6 and TRBJ2-3; D not certain. For the CDR3, the DNA is TGTGCCAGCAGTCCCCCCCGCGCCACAGATACGCAGTATTTT. This codes for CASSPPRATDTQYF.